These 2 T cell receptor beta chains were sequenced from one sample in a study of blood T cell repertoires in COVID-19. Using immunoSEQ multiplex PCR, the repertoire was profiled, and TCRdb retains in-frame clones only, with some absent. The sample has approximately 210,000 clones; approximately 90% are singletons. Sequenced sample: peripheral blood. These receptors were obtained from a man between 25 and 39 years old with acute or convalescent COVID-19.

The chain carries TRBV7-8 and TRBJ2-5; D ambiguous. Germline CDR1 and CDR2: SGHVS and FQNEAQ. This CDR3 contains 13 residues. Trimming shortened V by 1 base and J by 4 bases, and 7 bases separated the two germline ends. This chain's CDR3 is CASSLDSPETQYF. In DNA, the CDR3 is TGTGCCAGCAGCTTAGACAGCCCAGAGACCCAGTACTTC.

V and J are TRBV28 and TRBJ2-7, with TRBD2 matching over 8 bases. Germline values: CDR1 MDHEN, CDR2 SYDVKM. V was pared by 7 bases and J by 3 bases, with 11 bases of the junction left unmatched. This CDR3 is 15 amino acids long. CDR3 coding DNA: TGTGCCAGCACCGAACCGACTAGCGACCTCTACGAGCAGTACTTC. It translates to CASTEPTSDLYEQYF.